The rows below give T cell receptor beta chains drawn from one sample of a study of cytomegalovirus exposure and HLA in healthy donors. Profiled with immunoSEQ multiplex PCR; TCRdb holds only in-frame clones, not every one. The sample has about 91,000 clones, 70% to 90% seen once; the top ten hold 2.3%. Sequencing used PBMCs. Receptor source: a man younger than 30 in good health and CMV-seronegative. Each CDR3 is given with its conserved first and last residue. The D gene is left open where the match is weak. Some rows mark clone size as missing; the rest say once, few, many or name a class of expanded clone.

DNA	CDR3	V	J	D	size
TGCGCCAGCAGTCGCGGGGACTCCTACAATGAGCAGTTCTTC	CASSRGDSYNEQFF	TRBV5-1	TRBJ2-1	-	-
TGTGCCAGCAGCTTCCAATTCGAAGCAGGGGGAAGGGTCCGTCGTCAGCCCCAGCATTTT	CASSFQFEAGGRVRRQPQHF	TRBV7-8	TRBJ1-5	TRBD1	once
TGTGCCAGTACTCTGGACACACAGGGGGGTGAAGCTTTCTTT	CASTLDTQGGEAFF	TRBV19	TRBJ1-1	TRBD1	-
TGTGCCAGCAGCCAAGGGCATGAGCAGTTCTTC	CASSQGHEQFF	TRBV14	TRBJ2-1	-	-
TGCGCCAGCAGCTTGGATACAGGGCTCGGGTATGGCTACACCTTC	CASSLDTGLGYGYTF	TRBV5-1	TRBJ1-2	-	once
TGTGCCAGCAGCTTAGGGCCGCGGAGGGAAAACATTCAGTACTTC	CASSLGPRRENIQYF	TRBV7-8	TRBJ2-4	-	-
TGTGCCAGCAGCTTAGCTCCCAAGGGGAAGTACTTC	CASSLAPKGKYF	TRBV7-9	TRBJ2-7	-	-
TGCGCCAGCAGCCCCGAGGTACAGGGGGCGGGTGAGCAGTACTTC	CASSPEVQGAGEQYF	TRBV4-1	TRBJ2-7	TRBD1	-
TGTGCCAGCAGTTACTCATGGGGGGAATCCTACAATGAGCAGTTCTTC	CASSYSWGESYNEQFF	TRBV6-5	TRBJ2-1	-	-
TGCGCCAGCAGCCAATACCCCAAGGGGAAGGGGGCGGCGGAGCCCCTCCACTTT	CASSQYPKGKGAAEPLHF	TRBV4-1	TRBJ1-6	TRBD1	-
TGTGCCAGAAGCCTGTACAGGGGAAGGGAGACCCAGTACTTC	CARSLYRGRETQYF	TRBV5-3	TRBJ2-5	TRBD1	-